Sequencing of this T cell receptor beta chain was carried out in a study of blood T cell repertoires in COVID-19. Study in general: Sites across the United States, Italy and Spain contributed samples from acute and convalescent COVID-19.

Participant ages covered 18 to 89 years across around 22 US areas. Assignments of participants to cohorts depended upon their own reported clinical history. The data were produced by immunoSEQ multiplex PCR, yet TCRdb's version contains in-frame clones alone and is incomplete. This sample has roughly 130,000 clones, with approximately 81% found just once. The length of the CDR3 is 15 residues. V shed 3 bases and J shed 4 bases, with 15 bases lying between them. Per the germline V gene, CDR1 is MGHDK and CDR2 is SYGVNS. The receptor's source is a man aged 40-49 years with acute COVID-19. This chain joins TRBV25-1 and TRBJ1-2; possible D gene TRBD1, 6 bases. The sequenced material came from PBMCs or T cells enriched from blood (not recorded which). CDR3 residues: CASSDPTRDTYGYTF. The CDR3 DNA is TGTGCCAGCAGTGACCCTACCCGGGACACCTATGGCTACACCTTC.